This T cell receptor beta chain was found in a study of response to subunit inactivated influenza vaccine. Study conclusions and caveats: That few new T cells are recruited by each seasonal influenza vaccination was the authors' suggestion.

The CDR3 spans 15 residues. The trim removed 6 bases at V and 3 bases at J, leaving 8 bases unmatched. TCRdb independently ran MiXCR on the RT-PCR reads; one entry per CDR3 protein. Here the sample spans 600,000 to 850,000 distinct CDR3 sequences, roughly 15% being singletons. Notes on this clonotype: Its target is not known.

The TCR comes from a man aged 45-65 years who received an inactivated influenza vaccine. Sequenced material: PBMCs from blood, taken approximately 15 days before vaccination. The V call is TRBV12-3 or TRBV12-4, the J call TRBJ1-3; the match to TRBD1 covers 7 bases. Here the CDR3 reads CASRSGTVRGNTIYF. DNA of the CDR3: TGTGCCAGCAGATCCGGGACAGTACGTGGAAACACCATATATTTT.